Shown below are 10 T cell receptor beta chains from a single sample sequenced in a study of blood T cell repertoires in COVID-19. TCRdb keeps only in-frame clones here, not all; method: immunoSEQ multiplex PCR. Altogether around 450,000 clones are present, roughly 91% being singletons, with the ten largest covering approximately 0.55%. Sequencing was done on a sample of PBMCs or T cells enriched from blood (not recorded which). The source of these receptors is a man between 18 and 29 years old who had recovered from COVID-19.

The rearrangement links TRBV12-3 or TRBV12-4 to TRBJ1-1, with 7 nucleotides matching TRBD1. The CDR3 loop spans 13 amino acids. V dropped 8 bases and J dropped 0; count of bases not matched to a gene: 3. CDR3 loop: CASGGQVNTEAFF. The CDR3 DNA is TGTGCCAGCGGCGGACAGGTGAACACTGAAGCTTTCTTT.

The chain couples TRBV10-2 to TRBJ1-6; possibly TRBD1 for D (5 bases). CDR1 is WSHSY and CDR2 is SAAADI in the germline V gene. The CDR3 runs 16 residues. V lost 4 bases and J 6 bases, leaving 16 bases between the germline ends. The CDR3 here is CASSGLSDSSNSPLHF. Written as DNA, the CDR3 is TGCGCCAGCAGTGGTCTCTCAGACAGCAGTAATTCACCCCTCCACTTT.

This sequence joins TRBV14 and TRBJ2-1; 11 bases match TRBD2. V lost 5 bases and J lost 6; bases outside the gene matches: 6. Germline lookup yields CDR1 SGHDN and CDR2 FVKESK. CDR3 size: 15 residues. The CDR3 DNA reads as TGTGCCAGCAGCTATAGCGGGAGGGGCGGCAATGAGCAGTTCTTC. Translated: CASSYSGRGGNEQFF.

The chain is built from TRBV5-1 and TRBJ2-1, with 16 positions matching TRBD2. The CDR3 covers 20 residues. Germline lookup yields CDR1 SGHRS and CDR2 YFSETQ. V shed 3 bases and J 5 bases; nucleotides not matched to a gene: 14. The CDR3 is CASSSAGGTSGRALNNEQFF. The DNA for the CDR3 is TGCGCCAGCAGCTCCGCCGGGGGGACTAGCGGGAGGGCCCTAAACAATGAGCAGTTCTTC.

V and J are TRBV20-1 and TRBJ1-4; 8 bases align to TRBD1. The V gene end was trimmed by 3 bases and the J gene end by 8 bases; junction bases not matched to a gene: 8. The CDR3 runs to 14 residues. The germline gives CDR1 DFQATT, CDR2 SNEGSKA (reference sequence). The CDR3 is CSASWTGLKEKLFF. The CDR3 coding sequence is TGCAGTGCTAGTTGGACAGGGTTGAAAGAAAAACTGTTTTTT.

This chain uses TRBV4-1 with TRBJ1-1; 8 bases align to TRBD1. The trim removed 3 bases at V and 1 base at J, leaving 16 bases unmatched. The germline gives CDR1 MGHRA, CDR2 YSYEKL. The CDR3 consists of 19 residues. CDR3: CASSQLTGAHVIWNTEAFF. In DNA form, the CDR3 reads TGCGCCAGCAGCCAGCTGACAGGGGCGCACGTCATTTGGAACACTGAAGCTTTCTTT.

The chain links TRBV2 to TRBJ2-7, with D tentatively TRBD2 (5 bases). CDR1 and CDR2 from the germline V gene are SNHLY and FYNNEI. This CDR3 has 11 residues. V gave up 8 bases and J gave up 9 bases, with 14 bases separating them. The CDR3 reads CASGGDVRQYF. The CDR3 DNA follows: TGTGCCAGCGGAGGTGATGTTAGGCAGTACTTC.

This clone was seen a few times. V gene TRBV7-3 combines with J gene TRBJ2-2, with no clear D. V was shortened by 3 bases and J by 6 bases, with 11 bases between the two germline ends. CDR1 SGHTA and CDR2 FQGTGA come from the germline V gene. This CDR3 has 14 residues. The CDR3 spells CASSFQDIPGELFF. The CDR3 DNA is TGTGCCAGCAGCTTTCAGGATATCCCCGGGGAGCTGTTTTTT.

This chain links TRBV20-1 with TRBJ2-1; TRBD1 aligns across 9 bases. The CDR3 contains 14 residues. V lost 3 bases, J lost 7 bases, and 7 bases stayed unmatched. Germline CDR1 and CDR2: DFQATT and SNEGSKA (reference sequence). CDR3 in DNA: TGCAGTGCTAGTTGGGACAGGGTCGGAAATGAGCAGTTCTTC. Translating it yields CSASWDRVGNEQFF.

V and J are TRBV5-8 and TRBJ1-2; maybe TRBD1 (5 bases). V lost 4 bases, J lost 1 base, and 8 bases lay in between. CDR1 is SGHTS, CDR2 YDEGEE, per germline. This CDR3 spans 13 amino acids. Here the CDR3 DNA reads TGTGCCAGCAGCATCCAGGGTAACTATGGCTACACCTTC. This encodes CASSIQGNYGYTF. The whole variable domain, remainder taken from reference TRBV5-8 and TRBJ1-2, is EAGVTQSPTHLIKTRGQQATLRCSPISGHTSVYWYQQALGLGLQFLLWYDEGEERNRGNFPPRFSGRQFPNYSSELNVNALELEDSALYLCASSIQGNYGYTFGSGTRLTVV.